What follows are 11 T cell receptor beta chains derived from one specimen sequenced in a study of response to subunit inactivated influenza vaccine. TCRdb reanalysed the RT-PCR reads using MiXCR and keeps one entry per CDR3 protein. The repertoire holds over 750,000 distinct CDR3 sequences, with 20% to 25% as singletons. Sequenced here: PBMCs from blood, sampled 5 days after vaccination. These receptor sequences come from a man in his fifties or sixties who received an inactivated influenza vaccine.

This clonotype occurred a few times. J is TRBJ1-5 and V is TRBV7-9; D is unclear. In germline, CDR1 is SEHNR, CDR2 FQNEAQ (reference sequence). V dropped 5 bases and J dropped 4 bases, with 12 bases sitting between them. The CDR3 runs to 14 residues. In nucleotides, the CDR3 is TGTGCCAGCAGCCAGGAGACTGCTAATCAGCCCCAGCATTTT. Translation: CASSQETANQPQHF.

This clonotype has only a few counts. The CDR3 here is CATSDRTGIASYNEQFF. CDR3 coding DNA: TGTGCCACCAGTGACCGGACAGGGATTGCCTCCTACAATGAGCAGTTCTTC. The chain couples TRBV24-1 to TRBJ2-1, with TRBD1 identical over 8 bases. The CDR3 has 17 amino acids. Unmatched junction bases numbered 7, after V lost 4 bases and J lost 0 bases. Germline CDR1 and CDR2: KGHDR and SFDVKD.

Only a few counts were recorded for this clonotype. The rearrangement links TRBV7-6 to TRBJ2-2; 10 bases are a match to TRBD2. Germline V gives CDR1 SGHVS, CDR2 FNYEAQ. The CDR3 is made up of 15 amino acids. The J segment lost 2 bases and the V segment lost 5 bases, leaving 2 bases of the junction unmatched. As DNA, the CDR3 is TGTGCCAGCAGCCCACTAGCGGGAAACACCGGGGAGCTGTTTTTT. This sequence encodes CASSPLAGNTGELFF.

Only a few counts were recorded for this clonotype. The gene calls are TRBV6-2 or TRBV6-3 and TRBJ1-5, with no clear D. Germline V CDR1 and CDR2: MNHEY, SVGEGT. Trimming removed 2 bases at V and 1 base at J, with 9 bases between. The CDR3 is 15 amino acids. The CDR3 DNA sequence: TGTGCCAGCAGTTACCCGGGTAGGAGCAATCAGCCCCAGCATTTT. It translates to CASSYPGRSNQPQHF.

The chain carries TRBV2 and TRBJ2-7; 12 bases are shared with TRBD1. J gave up 3 bases and V 6 bases, and 6 bases lay outside the gene matches. The CDR3 loop spans 15 amino acids. Germline CDR1 SNHLY, CDR2 FYNNEI. Written as DNA, the CDR3 is TGTGCCAGCAGAAGGGACAGGGGGCCTGGCTACGAGCAGTACTTC. The encoded protein is CASRRDRGPGYEQYF.

This clonotype was seen only a few times. In DNA form, the CDR3 reads TGCAGCGTTGATGGACAGGGAGGGACTGAAGCTTTCTTT. Translation gives CSVDGQGGTEAFF. This chain links TRBV29-1 with TRBJ1-1, with 8 bases aligning to TRBD1. V lost 3 bases and J lost 5; bases outside the gene matches: 5. Germline CDR1 and CDR2: SQVTM and ANQGSEA. This CDR3 is built from 13 residues.

This clonotype was seen ten or more times. The rearrangement joins TRBV7-2 to TRBJ2-2, with D uncertain. V was cut by 5 bases and J by 1 base, with 8 bases left in between. CDR3 length: 14 amino acids. From germline, CDR1 is SGHTA and CDR2 FQGNSA. In nucleotides, the CDR3 is TGTGCCAGCAGCCCCCGCAGGAACACCGGGGAGCTGTTTTTT. Translated, it gives CASSPRRNTGELFF.

This clonotype turned up a few times. This chain links TRBV7-2 with TRBJ2-3, with D possibly TRBD1 on 6 matching bases. Germline CDR1 is SGHTA and CDR2 is FQGNSA. CDR3 length equals 13 residues. V dropped 5 bases and J dropped 6 bases, with 12 bases sitting between them. The CDR3 is CASSPNRDDTQYF. The CDR3 nucleotides read TGTGCCAGCAGCCCGAACAGGGACGATACGCAGTATTTT.

The J gene is TRBJ1-2, the V gene TRBV10-3; 9 bases agree with TRBD1. The CDR3 has 14 amino acids. Unmatched junction bases numbered 10, after V lost 6 bases and J lost 8 bases. Germline V gene data show CDR1 as ENHRY and CDR2 as SYGVKD. The CDR3 DNA sequence: TGTGCCATCAGATCTACAGGGGGCGCGAGGGGCTACACCTTC. Its protein product is CAIRSTGGARGYTF.

This clonotype was detected once. The junction differs from germline at one of its ends, possibly a read error. V and J are TRBV28 and TRBJ2-5; D could derive from TRBD1 or TRBD2 (5 bases each). This CDR3 is 14 amino acids long. The germline V gene encodes CDR1 MDHEN and CDR2 SYDVKM. The CDR3 DNA follows: TGTGCCAGCGGGGGTTCTTCAATGGGAGAGTCCCAGTACTTC. Amino acid sequence: CASGGSSMGESQYF.

The chain combines TRBV13 with TRBJ2-1; 13 bases map to TRBD2. V trimming: 5 bases; J trimming: 8 bases; junction bases outside the gene matches: 18. This CDR3 region has 19 residues. In germline, CDR1 is PRHDT, CDR2 FYEKMQ (reference sequence). The CDR3, as DNA: TGTGCCAGCAGCAAAGGACTAGCGGGAGCCCTCACCGGGGGCTATGAGCAGTTCTTC. Residues: CASSKGLAGALTGGYEQFF. Complete variable domain (other parts from reference TRBV13 and TRBJ2-1): AAGVIQSPRHLIKEKRETATLKCYPIPRHDTVYWYQQGPGQDPQFLISFYEKMQSDKGSIPDRFSAQQFSDYHSELNMSSLELGDSALYFCASSKGLAGALTGGYEQFFGPGTRLTVL.